The 16 T cell receptor beta chains in this list originate from one sample, sequenced in a study of cytomegalovirus exposure and HLA in healthy donors. Sequenced by immunoSEQ multiplex PCR; TCRdb stores in-frame clones only, minus some. The table lists about 160,000 clones, roughly 95% of them singletons. Sequenced: PBMCs. Receptor source: a woman between 18 and 29 years old in good health and CMV-seronegative.

The chain joins TRBV7-2 to TRBJ1-2, with D unresolved. Trimming removed 6 bases at V and 6 bases at J, with 17 bases between. Germline V gives CDR1 SGHTA, CDR2 FQGNSA. The CDR3 totals 14 residues. The CDR3 sequence: CASSFTQVRNGYTF. The CDR3 nucleotides are TGTGCCAGCAGTTTCACCCAGGTCAGAAATGGCTACACCTTC. Combining the CDR3 with reference TRBV7-2 and TRBJ1-2 gives the whole variable domain GAGVSQSPSNKVTEKGKDVELRCDPISGHTALYWYRQSLGQGLEFLIYFQGNSAPDKSGLPSDRFSAERTGGSVSTLTIQRTQQEDSAVYLCASSFTQVRNGYTFGSGTRLTVV.

The chain uses TRBV7-2 and TRBJ2-2; 7 bases are a match to TRBD1. This CDR3 spans 15 amino acids. CDR1 and CDR2 (germline): SGHTA, FQGNSA. Trimming took 5 bases from V and 1 from J; bases not matched to a gene: 4. The CDR3 loop reads CASSPWTGNTGELFF. The CDR3, as DNA: TGTGCCAGCAGCCCCTGGACAGGGAACACCGGGGAGCTGTTTTTT.

This rearrangement joins TRBV4-1 to TRBJ2-3; D gene ambiguous. The CDR3 totals 13 residues. Per germline, CDR1 MGHRA and CDR2 YSYEKL. The V and J ends lost 5 bases and 2 bases respectively, with 8 bases between them. The DNA of the CDR3 is TGCGCCAGCAGCTTCGACTTCACAGATACGCAGTATTTT. Its protein is CASSFDFTDTQYF.

This chain links TRBV5-1 with TRBJ1-1; D is uncertain. The germline V gene has CDR1 SGHRS and CDR2 YFSETQ. This CDR3 is built from 15 residues. V shed 0 bases and J shed 8 bases, with 17 bases lying between them. CDR3 DNA sequence: TGCGCCAGCAGCTTGGACGGAAACAGCCCCTTCGAAGCTTTCTTT. This gives the protein CASSLDGNSPFEAFF.

The chain uses TRBV6-5 and TRBJ1-6; D is uncertain. V gave up 11 bases and J gave up 2 bases, with 7 bases separating them. This CDR3 is built from 12 residues. CDR1 and CDR2 from the germline V gene are MNHEY and SVGAGI. CDR3 nucleotides: TGTGCCGTGAGGGCCTATAATTCACCCCTCCACTTT. It encodes CAVRAYNSPLHF.

This clone appeared once. The chain carries TRBV5-6 and TRBJ2-7; D unresolved. Germline V gives CDR1 SGHDT, CDR2 YYEEEE. V dropped 3 bases and J dropped 4 bases, with 11 bases sitting between them. This CDR3 is 13 amino acids long. The CDR3 DNA follows: TGTGCCAGCAGCTCAATATCCTATTACGAGCAGTACTTC. It encodes CASSSISYYEQYF.

The J gene is TRBJ2-5, the V gene TRBV6-5; tentative D call: TRBD1 (6 bases). V was cut by 5 bases and J by 4 bases, with 14 bases left in between. This CDR3 region has 14 residues. The germline V gene has CDR1 MNHEY and CDR2 SVGAGI. CDR3 amino acids: CASSRQVGVETQYF. CDR3 nucleotide sequence: TGTGCCAGCAGTCGACAGGTCGGGGTAGAGACCCAGTACTTC.

CDR3 sequence: CASSTTGTAYEQYF. The CDR3 nucleotides are TGTGCCAGTAGTACCACCGGGACAGCCTACGAGCAGTACTTC. This chain connects TRBV19 to TRBJ2-7; 7 bases match TRBD1. Trimming at V came to 4 bases and at J to 2 bases, leaving 5 bases not matched to a gene. The V gene's germline CDR1 is LNHDA and CDR2 SQIVND (reference sequence). This CDR3 comprises 14 residues.

The rearrangement joins TRBV7-9 to TRBJ2-5; maybe TRBD2 (5 bases). CDR1 and CDR2 from the germline V gene are SEHNR and FQNEAQ (reference sequence). This CDR3 region has 13 residues. Trimming removed 2 bases at V and 4 bases at J, with 8 bases between. The CDR3 loop reads CASSLIGVETQYF. CDR3 sequence (DNA): TGTGCCAGCAGCTTAATCGGGGTAGAGACCCAGTACTTC.

The chain joins TRBV29-1 to TRBJ2-1; weak D call: TRBD2 (6 bases). The V gene lost 7 bases and the J gene lost 6 bases, with 19 bases spanning the gap. Germline values: CDR1 SQVTM, CDR2 ANQGSEA. This CDR3 has 14 amino acids. CDR3 sequence reads: CSATGTPAGNEQFF. CDR3 sequence (DNA): TGCAGCGCGACCGGGACTCCGGCGGGCAATGAGCAGTTCTTC.

The chain recombines TRBV5-4 with TRBJ2-3; 7 bases line up with TRBD1. This CDR3 comprises 17 residues. After removal of 0 bases from V and 0 bases from J, the junction contained 7 bases not matched to a gene. Germline lookup yields CDR1 SGHNT and CDR2 YYREEE (reference sequence). CDR3 sequence reads: CASSLARVTGSTDTQYF. CDR3 bases: TGTGCCAGCAGCTTGGCCCGTGTGACAGGGAGCACAGATACGCAGTATTTT.

This chain connects TRBV5-4 to TRBJ2-1; 7 positions agree with TRBD2. The V and J ends lost 0 bases and 3 bases, in that order; junction bases with no gene match: 3. This CDR3 has 15 amino acids. The germline V gene has CDR1 SGHNT and CDR2 YYREEE (reference sequence). The CDR3 coding sequence is TGTGCCAGCAGCTTGGTGGGGGGGTTCTACAATGAGCAGTTCTTC. Translation gives CASSLVGGFYNEQFF.

The V call is TRBV5-5, the J call TRBJ1-2; 7 positions agree with TRBD1. The CDR3 has 15 residues. Germline V CDR1 and CDR2: SGHKS, YYEKEE (reference sequence). V lost 0 bases, J lost 2 bases, and 4 bases stayed unmatched. The CDR3 region is CASSLGDSVNYGYTF. In DNA, the CDR3 is TGTGCCAGCAGCTTGGGGGACAGTGTAAACTATGGCTACACCTTC. Supplemented by reference TRBV5-5 and TRBJ1-2, the full variable domain reads DAGVTQSPTHLIKTRGQQVTLRCSPISGHKSVSWYQQVLGQGPQFIFQYYEKEERGRGNFPDRFSARQFPNYSSELNVNALLLGDSALYLCASSLGDSVNYGYTFGSGTRLTVV.

The chain has TRBV5-4 and TRBJ2-7; 7 nucleotides line up with TRBD1. Trimming at V came to 3 bases and at J to 3 bases, leaving 3 bases not matched to a gene. This CDR3 contains 13 residues. CDR1 is SGHNT and CDR2 is YYREEE in the germline V gene (reference sequence). The CDR3 DNA reads TGTGCCAGCAGCTCAGGACAGGACTACGAGCAGTACTTC. This sequence encodes CASSSGQDYEQYF. Together with reference TRBV5-4 and TRBJ2-7, the CDR3 gives the full variable domain: ETGVTQSPTHLIKTRGQQVTLRCSSQSGHNTVSWYQQALGQGPQFIFQYYREEENGRGNFPPRFSGLQFPNYSSELNVNALELDDSALYLCASSSGQDYEQYFGPGTRLTVT.

The rearrangement uses TRBV7-9 and TRBJ2-7; 8 bases agree with TRBD2. Germline-derived CDR1 and CDR2 are SEHNR and FQNEAQ (reference sequence). J gave up 3 bases and V 2 bases, and 3 bases lay outside the gene matches. There are 14 residues in the CDR3. The CDR3 DNA sequence: TGTGCCAGCAGCTTACCGGGACTAGGCTACGAGCAGTACTTC. Residues: CASSLPGLGYEQYF.

This clone occurred once. This chain links TRBV4-3 with TRBJ1-2; TRBD1 might be the D (5 bases). CDR3 size: 18 residues. V shed 1 base and J shed 7 bases, with 25 bases lying between them. CDR1 is LGHNA, CDR2 YSLEER, per germline. The CDR3 spells CASSQVSGGPTLAAGYTF. The DNA of the CDR3 is TGCGCCAGCAGCCAAGTTAGCGGGGGTCCCACCCTTGCTGCTGGCTACACCTTC.